Listed here are 26 T cell receptor beta chains from one sample, sequenced in a study of OX40 agonist ivuxolimab in advanced cancers. Clones were sequenced by immunoSEQ multiplex PCR, and TCRdb holds only the in-frame ones, with some missing. The sample contains around 76,000 clones, about 79% of which appear only once. The material was CD4+ or CD8+ T cells sorted from blood, obtained in a trial of the OX40 agonist ivuxolimab. These receptors originate from an adult with an advanced solid tumor such as melanoma, head and neck, liver or kidney cancer.

The chain employs TRBV9 and TRBJ1-4; perhaps TRBD1 as D (6 bases). This CDR3 has 18 amino acids. In germline, CDR1 is SGDLS, CDR2 YYNGEE. Trimming took 0 bases from V and 5 from J, leaving 20 bases between them. The chain's CDR3 is CASSVGGAGRPGNEKLFF. The CDR3 bases are TGTGCCAGCAGCGTAGGGGGGGCCGGTAGACCGGGAAATGAAAAACTGTTTTTT.

The chain joins TRBV7-2 to TRBJ1-1; 7 bases are a match to TRBD1. Germline assignment: CDR1 SGHTA and CDR2 FQGNSA. J lost 0 bases, V lost 5 bases, and 3 bases had no gene match. CDR3 length equals 14 residues. CDR3 nucleotides: TGTGCCAGCAGCCCGGGACAGCTGAACACTGAAGCTTTCTTT. Translated: CASSPGQLNTEAFF.

The chain recombines TRBV11-3 with TRBJ2-2; D possibly corresponds to TRBD2 (5 bases). Germline values: CDR1 SGHNT, CDR2 YENEEA. The CDR3 loop spans 13 amino acids. Between the trimmed V and J ends, which lost 3 bases and 6 bases, there was a span of 8 bases. The CDR3 DNA is TGTGCCAGCAGCTTTCGGGATCCCGGGGAGCTGTTTTTT. Translated: CASSFRDPGELFF.

The chain is built from TRBV7-2 and TRBJ1-2; unclear D gene. Germline CDR1 is SGHTA and CDR2 is FQGNSA. This CDR3 has 11 amino acids. The V gene lost 4 bases and the J gene lost 5 bases, with 5 bases spanning the gap. The CDR3 region has the DNA TGTGCCAGCAGCTCAGCTTATGGCTACACCTTC. Translation: CASSSAYGYTF.

V usage is TRBV7-2 and J usage is TRBJ1-2, with D uncertain. V dropped 4 bases and J dropped 4 bases, with 13 bases sitting between them. Looked up from germline, CDR1 is SGHTA and CDR2 is FQGNSA. The CDR3 is made up of 14 amino acids. The CDR3 coding sequence is TGTGCCAGCAGCTCTGGGGTCCTTTTCTATGGCTACACCTTC. It codes for CASSSGVLFYGYTF.

In nucleotides, the CDR3 is TGTGCCAGCAGCTTAAGAGGCAGTAGCAATCAGCCCCAGCATTTT. Translating gives CASSLRGSSNQPQHF. The rearrangement uses TRBV11-3 and TRBJ1-5; D is ambiguous. Looked up from germline, CDR1 is SGHNT and CDR2 is YENEEA. Trimming removed 2 bases from V and 0 bases from J, with 8 bases in between. The CDR3 loop spans 15 amino acids.

CDR3 coding DNA: TGTGCCAGCAATCGCGGGGGGGGCTACGAGCAGTACTTC. Translating gives CASNRGGGYEQYF. The chain has TRBV7-8 and TRBJ2-7; TRBD2 matches 9 bases. The CDR3 covers 13 residues. Germline values: CDR1 SGHVS, CDR2 FQNEAQ. The trim removed 7 bases at V and 3 bases at J, leaving 4 bases unmatched.

The V call is TRBV4-1, the J call TRBJ1-6; maybe TRBD1 (5 bases). This CDR3 has 17 amino acids. CDR1 is MGHRA, CDR2 YSYEKL, per germline. Trimming pared 1 base from V and 1 base from J, leaving 11 bases between. CDR3 residues: CASSQVQAGSYNSPLHF. CDR3 bases: TGCGCCAGCAGCCAAGTACAGGCGGGGTCCTATAATTCACCCCTCCACTTT.

The chain combines TRBV6-5 with TRBJ1-2, with 7 bases lining up with TRBD1. V lost 4 bases to trimming and J lost 4 bases; unmatched junction nucleotides: 3. The CDR3 covers 13 residues. CDR1 and CDR2 (germline): MNHEY, SVGAGI. This CDR3 is CASSSGGRYGYTF. The CDR3 DNA sequence: TGTGCCAGCAGTTCAGGGGGTCGCTATGGCTACACCTTC.

The chain employs TRBV6-6 and TRBJ1-6; D possibly corresponds to TRBD1 (5 bases). The V end was cut by 5 bases, the J end by 7 bases, with 12 bases between. This CDR3 region has 14 residues. Germline assignment: CDR1 MNHNY and CDR2 SVGAGI (reference sequence). In nucleotides, the CDR3 is TGTGCCAGCAGTGCCACAGGCTCAAATTCACCCCTCCACTTT. It yields the protein CASSATGSNSPLHF.

This clone is a singleton in its sample. V gene TRBV2 combines with J gene TRBJ1-1; D unresolved. CDR1 is SNHLY and CDR2 is FYNNEI in the germline V gene. Trimming stripped 8 bases from V and 0 bases from J, with 13 bases between. CDR3 size: 14 residues. Here the CDR3 DNA reads TGTGCCAGCGAAGAACATGGGTTGAACACTGAAGCTTTCTTT. Translation: CASEEHGLNTEAFF.

The chain combines TRBV6-5 with TRBJ1-1; 7 bases line up with TRBD1. The germline V gene encodes CDR1 MNHEY and CDR2 SVGAGI. This CDR3 contains 14 residues. V was pared by 0 bases and J by 7 bases, with 5 bases of the junction left unmatched. Here the CDR3 reads CASSYSGGWGEAFF. The CDR3 DNA follows: TGTGCCAGCAGTTACTCAGGGGGCTGGGGTGAAGCTTTCTTT.

The chain employs TRBV9 and TRBJ1-1, with D unresolved. The germline gives CDR1 SGDLS, CDR2 YYNGEE. V gave up 4 bases and J gave up 0 bases, with 7 bases separating them. CDR3 length: 13 residues. The CDR3 loop is CASSRDMNTEAFF. DNA for the CDR3: TGTGCCAGCAGCCGTGACATGAACACTGAAGCTTTCTTT.

The chain employs TRBV4-1 and TRBJ1-6, with 10 bases lining up with TRBD1. CDR1 and CDR2 from the germline V gene are MGHRA and YSYEKL. Losses at the gene ends were 5 bases for V and 10 bases for J; bases not matched to a gene: 5. There are 14 residues in the CDR3. CDR3 amino acids: CASSYGTGESPLHF. The CDR3 DNA follows: TGCGCCAGCAGCTACGGGACAGGGGAATCACCCCTCCACTTT.

This clone was recorded a few times. The genes are TRBV7-2 and TRBJ2-5; 8 nucleotides line up with TRBD2. This CDR3 is built from 17 residues. V lost 1 base to trimming and J lost 1 base; unmatched junction nucleotides: 8. The germline CDR1 and CDR2 sequences are SGHTA and FQGNSA. The CDR3 protein is CASSLVGGGGPQETQYF. CDR3 DNA sequence: TGTGCCAGCAGCTTAGTCGGCGGCGGGGGGCCCCAAGAGACCCAGTACTTC.

The genes are TRBV15 and TRBJ1-6; 7 nucleotides agree with TRBD1. CDR1 is LNHNV and CDR2 is YYDKDF in the germline V gene (reference sequence). The junction had 14 bases not matched to a gene; V was cut back by 3 bases and J by 9 bases. This CDR3 comprises 17 residues. The CDR3 is CATSRYVGTEVSSPLHF. For the CDR3, the DNA is TGTGCCACCAGCAGGTACGTGGGGACAGAAGTATCTTCACCCCTCCACTTT.

V is TRBV5-6 and J is TRBJ2-6; D ambiguous. Per germline, CDR1 SGHDT and CDR2 YYEEEE. This CDR3 contains 14 residues. Trimming left V 2 bases short and J 3 bases short, with 6 bases between. The CDR3 sequence: CASSLPSGANVLTF. As DNA, the CDR3 is TGTGCCAGCAGCTTACCCAGTGGGGCCAACGTCCTGACTTTC.

The chain is built from TRBV6-1 and TRBJ1-2, with D hard to call. CDR3 length equals 13 residues. V was shortened by 1 base and J by 8 bases, with 11 bases between the two germline ends. The V gene's germline CDR1 is MNHNS and CDR2 SASEGT. CDR3 sequence (DNA): TGTGCCAGCAGTGAAGTAGGCAGTTCAGGCTACACCTTC. This translates into CASSEVGSSGYTF.

Within the sample, this clone is medium-sized. J is TRBJ2-5 and V is TRBV7-2; D is unresolved. The CDR3 loop spans 13 amino acids. Trimming stripped 1 base from V and 2 bases from J, with 5 bases between. CDR1 SGHTA and CDR2 FQGNSA come from the germline V gene. The CDR3 bases are TGTGCCAGCAGCTTAGGGTGGCAAGAGACCCAGTACTTC. Its translation: CASSLGWQETQYF.

This clone was found once. The V and J genes are TRBV5-1 and TRBJ2-4; D possibly corresponds to TRBD1 (6 bases). The V gene lost 4 bases and the J gene lost 8 bases, with 16 bases spanning the gap. CDR3 length equals 14 residues. Germline CDR1 reads SGHRS; CDR2 reads YFSETQ. The CDR3 coding sequence is TGCGCCAGCAGCCCCCGGGTGTCAGGGGACATTCAGTACTTC. Protein: CASSPRVSGDIQYF.

V usage is TRBV18 and J usage is TRBJ1-1; 10 bases are a match to TRBD1. Germline loops: CDR1 KGHSH, CDR2 LQKENI. The V segment lost 3 bases and the J segment 7 bases; nucleotides outside the gene matches: 14. The CDR3 runs 17 residues. As DNA, the CDR3 is TGTGCCAGCTCACCCAACTTATTTAGACAGGGGGCCGGTGAAGCTTTCTTT. Protein sequence: CASSPNLFRQGAGEAFF.

This chain joins TRBV4-1 and TRBJ2-7; 8 nucleotides align to TRBD1. The germline gives CDR1 MGHRA, CDR2 YSYEKL. This CDR3 spans 17 amino acids. V shed 0 bases, J shed 0 bases, and the junction held 7 bases outside the gene matches. The CDR3 is CASSQDLGQASSYEQYF. In DNA form, the CDR3 reads TGCGCCAGCAGCCAAGATTTGGGACAGGCGAGCTCCTACGAGCAGTACTTC.

The chain carries TRBV10-3 and TRBJ2-5; 7 positions match TRBD2. Germline CDR1 ENHRY, CDR2 SYGVKD. V lost 4 bases and J lost 5; bases outside the gene matches: 1. The CDR3 spans 12 residues. In DNA, the CDR3 is TGTGCCATCAGTGGCGGGGGTGAGACCCAGTACTTC. As protein: CAISGGGETQYF.

At least ten counts were recorded for this clone. The chain links TRBV28 to TRBJ1-1, with D hard to call. Trimming left V 4 bases short and J 0 bases short, with 6 bases between. The CDR3 has 13 amino acids. From germline, CDR1 is MDHEN and CDR2 SYDVKM. CDR3 nucleotides: TGTGCCAGCAGTTCAGACTTGAACACTGAAGCTTTCTTT. Encoded protein: CASSSDLNTEAFF. Supplemented by reference TRBV28 and TRBJ1-1, the full variable domain reads DVKVTQSSRYLVKRTGEKVFLECVQDMDHENMFWYRQDPGLGLRLIYFSYDVKMKEKGDIPEGYSVSREKKERFSLILESASTNQTSMYLCASSSDLNTEAFFGQGTRLTVV.

This clone was found a few times. V gene TRBV19 combines with J gene TRBJ2-3, with D perhaps being TRBD1 or TRBD2 (6 bases each). Trimming removed 3 bases at V and 4 bases at J, with 20 bases between. Germline CDR1 is LNHDA and CDR2 is SQIVND (reference sequence). The CDR3 has 17 amino acids. The DNA for the CDR3 is TGTGCCAGTAGTATCTCCCTAACAGGGAGGAGGGCAGATACGCAGTATTTT. The encoded protein is CASSISLTGRRADTQYF.

This clone was seen a single time. The chain recombines TRBV19 with TRBJ1-2, with a weak D call TRBD1 (6 bases). CDR3 size: 12 residues. Per the germline V gene, CDR1 is LNHDA and CDR2 is SQIVND (reference sequence). V was shortened by 6 bases and J by 8 bases, with 13 bases between the two germline ends. CDR3 DNA: TGTGCCAGTAGGGTACAGGGAGGAGGCTACACCTTC. This codes for CASRVQGGGYTF.